This TCR beta chain was sequenced for a study of T-cell reconstitution after alpha-beta-depleted transplantation in children. The CDR3 loop spans 18 amino acids. Trimming took off 0 bases at V and 6 bases at J, with 18 bases between the two ends. The germline V gene has CDR1 LGHNA and CDR2 YNFKEQ. The table lists this clonotype with a few counts. Unique molecular identifiers featured in how the TCRbeta library was prepared. TCRdb analysed the PCR reads with MiXCR anew, one entry per CDR3 protein. The data show some 200,000 distinct CDR3 sequences, about 14% seen once. The sequenced sample was PBMCs from the stem cell graft donor, obtained from the stem cell graft. This chain uses TRBV4-2 with TRBJ1-6; D not certain. This TCR was recovered from a human donor who donated a stem cell graft to a child with acute lymphoblastic leukemia. The CDR3 here is CASSQDPSAADINSPLHF. The CDR3 nucleotides are TGTGCCAGCAGCCAAGATCCGTCGGCAGCAGACATTAATTCACCCCTCCACTTT.